This passage covers 5 T cell receptor beta chains from one sample sequenced in a study of OX40 agonist ivuxolimab in advanced cancers. Data came from immunoSEQ multiplex PCR; TCRdb stores just in-frame clones and leaves some out. This table has 85,000 to 130,000 clones, 75% to 95% appearing once. Material: CD4+ or CD8+ T cells sorted from blood, obtained in a trial of the OX40 agonist ivuxolimab. The receptors were sampled from an adult with an advanced solid tumor such as melanoma, head and neck, liver or kidney cancer.

This clone was picked up a small number of times. CDR3 protein: CASSFGQDTSPLHF. The CDR3 coding sequence is TGTGCCAGCAGCTTCGGACAGGATACTTCACCCCTCCACTTT. The rearrangement joins TRBV7-9 to TRBJ1-6; the match to TRBD1 covers 7 bases. After removal of 3 bases from V and 9 bases from J, the junction contained 5 bases not matched to a gene. The germline V gene encodes CDR1 SEHNR and CDR2 FQNEAQ (reference sequence). CDR3 length: 14 residues.

The chain has TRBV5-4 and TRBJ1-2; tentative D call: TRBD1 (6 bases). V was shortened by 4 bases and J by 4 bases, with 14 bases between the two germline ends. The CDR3 is made up of 14 amino acids. The V gene's germline CDR1 is SGHNT and CDR2 YYREEE (reference sequence). The CDR3 loop reads CASSLAGAIYGYTF. CDR3 in DNA: TGTGCCAGCAGCCTGGCAGGGGCCATCTATGGCTACACCTTC.

V is TRBV7-8 and J is TRBJ1-5; no clear D. Trimming removed 5 bases from V and 1 base from J, with 15 bases in between. This CDR3 is 16 amino acids long. Germline lookup yields CDR1 SGHVS and CDR2 FQNEAQ. The CDR3 DNA follows: TGTGCCAGCAGCCCAACGTTTGCGGGGAGCAATCAGCCCCAGCATTTT. Protein: CASSPTFAGSNQPQHF.

CDR3 nucleotide sequence: TGTGCCAGCTCACCTACACAGAACACTGAAGCTTTCTTT. Its translation is CASSPTQNTEAFF. The rearrangement joins TRBV18 to TRBJ1-1; D remains unclear. The CDR3 sequence is 13 residues long. The V end was cut by 3 bases, the J end by 1 base, with 6 bases between. The germline V gene encodes CDR1 KGHSH and CDR2 LQKENI.

The CDR3 DNA reads as TGCGCCAGCAGTGCAGGGGGAGGCAACACTGAAGCTTTCTTT. The encoded protein is CASSAGGGNTEAFF. The chain joins TRBV10-1 to TRBJ1-1; 7 nucleotides agree with TRBD1. Germline V gene data show CDR1 as WNHNN and CDR2 as SYGVQD (reference sequence). Germline trimming cut 4 bases from V and 2 bases from J; bases unmatched to any gene: 4. The CDR3 is made up of 14 amino acids.